The 19 T cell receptor beta chains below all came from one sample that was sequenced in a study of T cell responses to AZD1222 COVID-19 vaccine. The protocol was immunoSEQ multiplex PCR, while the TCRdb copy is restricted to in-frame clones and leaves out a portion. The sample shows over 100,000 clones, about 91% of them seen only once. The sequencing used peripheral blood, collected on day 0 of AZD1222 vaccination. The receptors shown here come from an adult in good health.

This clone was detected only once. The rearrangement joins TRBV7-9 to TRBJ1-1, with D unclear. CDR1 is SEHNR and CDR2 is FQNEAQ in the germline V gene (reference sequence). The V gene lost 1 base and the J gene lost 0 bases, with 6 bases spanning the gap. The CDR3 is 14 residues long. DNA of the CDR3: TGTGCCAGCAGCTTAGAAACCTTGAACACTGAAGCTTTCTTT. Translation gives CASSLETLNTEAFF.

The chain uses TRBV6-5 and TRBJ1-1; D remains ambiguous. CDR1 and CDR2 (germline): MNHEY, SVGAGI. CDR3 length: 14 amino acids. Between the trimmed V and J ends, which lost 5 bases and 4 bases, there was a span of 14 bases. The DNA of the CDR3 is TGTGCCAGCAGTCCTCACCTGGCTGCCACTGAAGCTTTCTTT. Translation: CASSPHLAATEAFF.

The chain has TRBV2 and TRBJ2-7; 7 bases agree with TRBD1. CDR1 is SNHLY, CDR2 FYNNEI, per germline. This CDR3 is built from 17 residues. Trimming removed 4 bases from V and 3 bases from J; junction bases left unmatched: 15. As DNA, the CDR3 is TGTGCCAGCAGTGGGGAACTTGGTAGGGGGCGACTCTACGAGCAGTACTTC. This gives the protein CASSGELGRGRLYEQYF.

This clone was detected only once. The chain employs TRBV5-6 and TRBJ2-7; D perhaps matches TRBD1 (5 bases). The V gene lost 1 base and the J gene lost 2 bases, with 13 bases spanning the gap. The CDR3 extends over 15 amino acids. Germline-derived CDR1 and CDR2 are SGHDT and YYEEEE. CDR3: CASSLFSGAPYEQYF. CDR3 nucleotide sequence: TGTGCCAGCAGCTTGTTTAGTGGGGCTCCCTACGAGCAGTACTTC.

The rearrangement joins TRBV30 to TRBJ1-1, with D unclear. Germline CDR1 GTSNPN, CDR2 SVGIG (reference sequence). Trimming shortened V by 8 bases and J by 8 bases, and 12 bases separated the two germline ends. This CDR3 has 10 amino acids. The CDR3 bases are TGTGCCCCCTTGCCCGGGGAAGCTTTCTTT. Its protein product is CAPLPGEAFF. The full variable domain, rest sourced from reference TRBV30 and TRBJ1-1, is SQTIHQWPATLVQPVGSPLSLECTVEGTSNPNLYWYRQAAGRGLQLLFYSVGIGQISSEVPQNLSASRPQDRQFILSSKKLLLSDSGFYLCAPLPGEAFFGQGTRLTVV.

The chain combines TRBV7-3 with TRBJ1-3, with D unresolved. This CDR3 spans 15 amino acids. The germline gives CDR1 SGHTA, CDR2 FQGTGA. V was shortened by 3 bases and J by 0 bases, with 9 bases between the two germline ends. The CDR3 loop reads CASSFDFSSGNTIYF. CDR3 bases: TGTGCCAGCAGCTTTGATTTCAGCTCTGGAAACACCATATATTTT.

This chain connects TRBV10-3 to TRBJ2-1, with 8 bases that match TRBD2. The CDR3 consists of 21 residues. Unmatched junction bases numbered 18, after V lost 0 bases and J lost 2 bases. Looked up from germline, CDR1 is ENHRY and CDR2 is SYGVKD. CDR3 nucleotides: TGTGCCATCAGTGAGTCGCCGGGACTAGTGGGGGGTCCAGGTCCCTACAATGAGCAGTTCTTC. Protein: CAISESPGLVGGPGPYNEQFF.

The chain recombines TRBV9 with TRBJ2-5; D may be TRBD1 (6 bases). Trimming took off 0 bases at V and 2 bases at J, with 11 bases between the two ends. Germline assignment: CDR1 SGDLS and CDR2 YYNGEE. CDR3 length equals 15 residues. CDR3 DNA: TGTGCCAGCAGCGTAGTCGGACAGCTACAAGAGACCCAGTACTTC. Translated, it gives CASSVVGQLQETQYF.

This clone has a handful of counts. V and J are TRBV12-5 and TRBJ1-2; TRBD1 agrees at 8 bases. Germline assignment: CDR1 LGHNT and CDR2 FRNRAP. V dropped 7 bases and J dropped 0; count of bases not matched to a gene: 10. The CDR3 consists of 16 residues. The chain's CDR3 is CASAEDRAKANYGYTF. CDR3 nucleotides: TGTGCTAGTGCCGAGGACAGGGCCAAAGCTAACTATGGCTACACCTTC.

The rearrangement uses TRBV6-1 and TRBJ1-4; no definite D call. The V gene's germline CDR1 is MNHNS and CDR2 SASEGT. The CDR3 runs to 14 residues. The ends were cut back, 2 bases at V and 8 bases at J, with 12 bases in the middle. The CDR3 DNA reads TGTGCCAGCAGTGAATTATACACTCGGGAAAAACTGTTTTTT. Its translation is CASSELYTREKLFF.

J is TRBJ1-2 and V is TRBV6-6; TRBD1 aligns across 8 bases. Germline V gene sequence: CDR1 MNHNY, CDR2 SVGAGI (reference sequence). This CDR3 spans 14 amino acids. J lost 3 bases, V lost 6 bases, and 6 bases had no gene match. CDR3 sequence: CASSTGGGYYGYTF. The CDR3 DNA is TGTGCCAGCAGCACAGGGGGGGGATACTATGGCTACACCTTC.

The rearrangement links TRBV2 to TRBJ2-3; possible D gene TRBD1, 6 bases. The CDR3 consists of 14 residues. V lost 6 bases to trimming and J lost 1 base, with 11 bases between them. Germline assignment: CDR1 SNHLY and CDR2 FYNNEI. CDR3 bases: TGTGCCAGCAGCGGACAGCCTGGCACAGATACGCAGTATTTT. Its translation: CASSGQPGTDTQYF.

DNA for the CDR3: TGTGCCAGCAGTGCAATCACCTACGAGCAGTACTTC. This codes for CASSAITYEQYF. The chain recombines TRBV25-1 with TRBJ2-7; no firm D call. The germline CDR1 and CDR2 sequences are MGHDK and SYGVNS. V lost 4 bases and J 2 bases, leaving 6 bases between the germline ends. The CDR3 is 12 residues long.

V and J are TRBV7-8 and TRBJ1-2; D might be TRBD1 (6 bases). The CDR3 length is 14 residues. V was trimmed by 5 bases and J by 7 bases, leaving 17 bases between them. Germline V gene lookup returns CDR1 SGHVS and CDR2 FQNEAQ. In nucleotides, the CDR3 is TGTGCCAGCAGCCCGACCGGGACATCTCTTGGCTACACCTTC. Amino acid sequence: CASSPTGTSLGYTF.

The J gene is TRBJ1-6, the V gene TRBV6-5; D is perhaps TRBD1 (5 bases). The V end was cut by 5 bases, the J end by 9 bases, with 14 bases between. This CDR3 is 14 amino acids long. CDR1 and CDR2 (germline): MNHEY, SVGAGI. CDR3: CASSRDGDGSPLHF. The CDR3 DNA reads as TGTGCCAGCAGTCGGGACGGGGATGGTTCACCCCTCCACTTT.

The chain uses TRBV13 and TRBJ1-1, with 7 bases matching TRBD1. This CDR3 is 15 amino acids long. Germline trimming cut 4 bases from V and 1 base from J; bases unmatched to any gene: 6. CDR1 is PRHDT and CDR2 is FYEKMQ in the germline V gene (reference sequence). The CDR3 here is CASSSKDRPNTEAFF. CDR3 sequence (DNA): TGTGCCAGCAGCTCTAAGGACAGGCCGAACACTGAAGCTTTCTTT. The full variable domain, its missing parts supplied by reference TRBV13 and TRBJ1-1, is AAGVIQSPRHLIKEKRETATLKCYPIPRHDTVYWYQQGPGQDPQFLISFYEKMQSDKGSIPDRFSAQQFSDYHSELNMSSLELGDSALYFCASSSKDRPNTEAFFGQGTRLTVV.

V and J are TRBV5-1 and TRBJ1-5; 7 positions match TRBD1. J gave up 3 bases and V 3 bases, and 9 bases lay outside the gene matches. Germline V gene lookup returns CDR1 SGHRS and CDR2 YFSETQ. This CDR3 contains 16 residues. The CDR3 bases are TGCGCCAGCAGCTGGTATCCGGGACAGATCAATCAGCCCCAGCATTTT. This sequence encodes CASSWYPGQINQPQHF.

This clone was picked up a small number of times. The chain joins TRBV2 to TRBJ1-2; D is perhaps TRBD1 (6 bases). Per the germline V gene, CDR1 is SNHLY and CDR2 is FYNNEI. Between the trimmed V and J ends, which lost 8 bases and 5 bases, there was a span of 15 bases. The CDR3 loop spans 13 amino acids. CDR3 nucleotides: TGTGCCAGCCCAACTGAGGACAGTTATGGCTACACCTTC. This sequence encodes CASPTEDSYGYTF.

The gene calls are TRBV2 and TRBJ1-3; D not certain. CDR3 length: 14 residues. Trimming removed 5 bases from V and 0 bases from J, with 8 bases in between. Germline CDR1 reads SNHLY; CDR2 reads FYNNEI. In DNA, the CDR3 is TGTGCCAGCAGTTCAAGGAGCTCTGGAAACACCATATATTTT. It translates to CASSSRSSGNTIYF.